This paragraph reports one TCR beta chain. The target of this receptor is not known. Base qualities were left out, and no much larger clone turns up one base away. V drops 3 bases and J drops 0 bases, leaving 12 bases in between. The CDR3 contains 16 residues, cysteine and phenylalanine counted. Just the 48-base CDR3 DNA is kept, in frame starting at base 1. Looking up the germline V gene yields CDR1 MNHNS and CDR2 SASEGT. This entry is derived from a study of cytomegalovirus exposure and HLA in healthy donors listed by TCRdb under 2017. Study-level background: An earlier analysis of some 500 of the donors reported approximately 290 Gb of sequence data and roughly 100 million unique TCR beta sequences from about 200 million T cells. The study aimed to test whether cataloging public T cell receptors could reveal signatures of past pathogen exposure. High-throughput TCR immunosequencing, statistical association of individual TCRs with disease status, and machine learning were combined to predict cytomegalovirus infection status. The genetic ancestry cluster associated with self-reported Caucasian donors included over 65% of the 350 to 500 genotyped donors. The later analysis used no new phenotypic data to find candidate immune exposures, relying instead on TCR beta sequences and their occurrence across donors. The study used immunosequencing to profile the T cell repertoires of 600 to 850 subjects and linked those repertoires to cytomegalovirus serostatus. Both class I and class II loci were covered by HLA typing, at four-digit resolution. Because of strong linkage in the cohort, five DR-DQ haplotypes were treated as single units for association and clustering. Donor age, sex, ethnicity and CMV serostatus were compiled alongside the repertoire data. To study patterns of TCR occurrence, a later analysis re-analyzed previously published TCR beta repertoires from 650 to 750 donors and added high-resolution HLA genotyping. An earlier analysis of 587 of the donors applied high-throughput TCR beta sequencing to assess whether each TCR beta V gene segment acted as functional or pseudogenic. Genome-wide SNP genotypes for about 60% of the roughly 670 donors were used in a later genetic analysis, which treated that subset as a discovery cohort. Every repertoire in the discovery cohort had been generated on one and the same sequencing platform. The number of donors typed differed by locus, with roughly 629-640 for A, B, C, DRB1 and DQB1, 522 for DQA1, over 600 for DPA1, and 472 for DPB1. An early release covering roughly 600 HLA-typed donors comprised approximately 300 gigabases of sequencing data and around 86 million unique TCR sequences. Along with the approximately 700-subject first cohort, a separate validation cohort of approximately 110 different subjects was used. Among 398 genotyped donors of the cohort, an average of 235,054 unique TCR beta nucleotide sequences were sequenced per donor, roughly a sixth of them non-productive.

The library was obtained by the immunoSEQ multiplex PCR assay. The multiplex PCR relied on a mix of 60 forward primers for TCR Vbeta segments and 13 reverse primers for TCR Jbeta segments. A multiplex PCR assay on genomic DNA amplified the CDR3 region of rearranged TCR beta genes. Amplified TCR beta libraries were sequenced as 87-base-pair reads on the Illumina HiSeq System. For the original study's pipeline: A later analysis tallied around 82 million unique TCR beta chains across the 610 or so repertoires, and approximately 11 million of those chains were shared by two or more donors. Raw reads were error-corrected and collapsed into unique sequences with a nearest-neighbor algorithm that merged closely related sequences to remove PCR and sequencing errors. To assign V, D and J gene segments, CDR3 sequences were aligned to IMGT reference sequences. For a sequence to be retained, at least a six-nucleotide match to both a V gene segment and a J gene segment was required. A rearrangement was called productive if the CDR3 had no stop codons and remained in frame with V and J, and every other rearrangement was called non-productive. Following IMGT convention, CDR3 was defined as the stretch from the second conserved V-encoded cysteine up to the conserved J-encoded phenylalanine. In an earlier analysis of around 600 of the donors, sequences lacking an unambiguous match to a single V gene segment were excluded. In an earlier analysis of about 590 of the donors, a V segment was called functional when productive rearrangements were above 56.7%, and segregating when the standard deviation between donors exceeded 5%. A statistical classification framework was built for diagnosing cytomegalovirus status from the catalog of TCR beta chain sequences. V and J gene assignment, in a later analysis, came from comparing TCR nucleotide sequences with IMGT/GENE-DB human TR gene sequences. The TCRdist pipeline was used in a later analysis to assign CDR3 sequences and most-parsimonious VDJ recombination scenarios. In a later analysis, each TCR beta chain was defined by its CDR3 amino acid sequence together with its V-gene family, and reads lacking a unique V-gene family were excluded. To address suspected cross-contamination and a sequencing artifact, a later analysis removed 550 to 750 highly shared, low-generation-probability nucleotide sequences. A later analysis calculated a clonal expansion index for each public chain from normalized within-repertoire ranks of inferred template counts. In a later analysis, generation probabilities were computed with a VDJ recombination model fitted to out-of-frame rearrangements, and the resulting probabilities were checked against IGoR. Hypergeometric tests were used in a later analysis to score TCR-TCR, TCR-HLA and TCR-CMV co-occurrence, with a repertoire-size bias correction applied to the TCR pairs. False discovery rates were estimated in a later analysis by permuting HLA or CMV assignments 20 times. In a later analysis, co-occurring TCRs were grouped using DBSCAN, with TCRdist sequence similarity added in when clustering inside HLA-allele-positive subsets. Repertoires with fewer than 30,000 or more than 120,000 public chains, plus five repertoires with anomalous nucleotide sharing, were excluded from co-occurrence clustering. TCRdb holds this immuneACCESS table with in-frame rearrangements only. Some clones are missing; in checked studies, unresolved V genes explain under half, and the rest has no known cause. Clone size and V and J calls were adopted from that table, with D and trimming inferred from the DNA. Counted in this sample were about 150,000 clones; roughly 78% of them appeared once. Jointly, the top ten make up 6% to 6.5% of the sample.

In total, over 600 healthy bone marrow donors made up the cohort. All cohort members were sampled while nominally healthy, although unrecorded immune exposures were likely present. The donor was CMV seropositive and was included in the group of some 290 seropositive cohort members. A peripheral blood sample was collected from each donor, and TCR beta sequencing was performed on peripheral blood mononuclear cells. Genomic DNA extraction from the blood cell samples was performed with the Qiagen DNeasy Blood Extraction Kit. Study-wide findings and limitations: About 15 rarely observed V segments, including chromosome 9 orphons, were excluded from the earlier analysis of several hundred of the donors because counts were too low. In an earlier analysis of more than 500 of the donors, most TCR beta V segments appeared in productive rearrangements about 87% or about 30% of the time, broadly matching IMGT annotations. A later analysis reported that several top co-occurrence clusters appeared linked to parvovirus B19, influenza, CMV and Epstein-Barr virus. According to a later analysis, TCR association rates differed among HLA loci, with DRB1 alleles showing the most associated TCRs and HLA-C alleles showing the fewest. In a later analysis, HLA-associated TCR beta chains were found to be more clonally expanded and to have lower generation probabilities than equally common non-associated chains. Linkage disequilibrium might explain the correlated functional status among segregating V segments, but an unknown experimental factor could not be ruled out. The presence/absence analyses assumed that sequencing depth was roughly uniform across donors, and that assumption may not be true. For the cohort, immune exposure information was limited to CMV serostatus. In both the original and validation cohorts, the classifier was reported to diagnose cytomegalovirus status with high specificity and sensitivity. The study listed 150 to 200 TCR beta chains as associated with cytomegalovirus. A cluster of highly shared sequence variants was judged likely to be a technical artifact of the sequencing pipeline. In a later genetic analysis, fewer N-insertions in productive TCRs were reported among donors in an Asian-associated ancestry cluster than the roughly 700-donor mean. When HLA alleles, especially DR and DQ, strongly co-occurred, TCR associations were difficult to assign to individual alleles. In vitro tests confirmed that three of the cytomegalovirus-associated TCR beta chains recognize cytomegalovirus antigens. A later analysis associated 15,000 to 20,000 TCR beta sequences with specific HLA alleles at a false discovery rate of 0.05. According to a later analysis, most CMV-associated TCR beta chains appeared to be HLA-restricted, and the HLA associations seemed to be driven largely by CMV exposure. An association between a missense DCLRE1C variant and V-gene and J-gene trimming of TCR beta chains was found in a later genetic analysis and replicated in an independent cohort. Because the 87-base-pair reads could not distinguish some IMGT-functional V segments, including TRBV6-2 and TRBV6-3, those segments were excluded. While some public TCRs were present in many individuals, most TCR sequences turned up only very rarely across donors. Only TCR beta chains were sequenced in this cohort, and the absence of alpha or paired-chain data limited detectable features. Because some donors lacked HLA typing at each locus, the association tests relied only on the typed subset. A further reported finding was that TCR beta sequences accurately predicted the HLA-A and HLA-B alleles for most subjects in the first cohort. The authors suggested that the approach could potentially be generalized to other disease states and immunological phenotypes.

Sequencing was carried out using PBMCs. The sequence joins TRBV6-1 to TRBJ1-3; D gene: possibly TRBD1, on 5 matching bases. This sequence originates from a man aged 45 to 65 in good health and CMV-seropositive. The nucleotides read TGTGCCAGCAGTGATGATACCAGGGACTCTGGAAACACCATATATTTT. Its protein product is CASSDDTRDSGNTIYF.